The 3 T cell receptor beta chains below were found in one sample sequenced in a study of blood T cell repertoires in COVID-19. Sequenced by immunoSEQ multiplex PCR; TCRdb stores in-frame clones only, minus some. The table includes around 280,000 clones, approximately 88% detected once. Material for sequencing was PBMCs or T cells enriched from blood (not recorded which). Every receptor here comes from a woman aged 40 to 50 who had recovered from COVID-19.

The rearrangement links TRBV28 to TRBJ1-4; 7 nucleotides agree with TRBD1. CDR1 is MDHEN, CDR2 SYDVKM, per germline. The CDR3 length is 15 residues. Losses at the gene ends were 7 bases for V and 4 bases for J; bases not matched to a gene: 9. CDR3 loop: CASIEGGRDNEKLFF. The CDR3 DNA reads TGTGCCAGCATCGAAGGGGGCAGGGATAATGAAAAACTGTTTTTT.

As DNA, the CDR3 is TGTGCCGCTTCCACCGGGACAGGAGTGGTAGATACGCAGTATTTT. It codes for CAASTGTGVVDTQYF. The chain combines TRBV2 with TRBJ2-3; TRBD1 aligns across 8 bases. Losses at the gene ends were 11 bases for V and 5 bases for J; bases not matched to a gene: 15. The CDR3 is 15 amino acids. CDR1 and CDR2 from the germline V gene are SNHLY and FYNNEI.

The genes are TRBV13 and TRBJ2-7; possible D gene TRBD1, 6 bases. Trimming left V 6 bases short and J 5 bases short, with 17 bases between. Germline V gives CDR1 PRHDT, CDR2 FYEKMQ (reference sequence). There are 14 residues in the CDR3. The CDR3 DNA sequence: TGTGCCAGCAGAACCGGAACAGGGTACGACGAGCAGTACTTC. It yields the protein CASRTGTGYDEQYF.